This record looks at one T cell receptor (beta chain) sequence and its context. Its antigen is not known. The PCR ran on 60 Vbeta and 13 Jbeta primers. As originally analysed: Approximately 11 million of 70 million to 80 million unique TCR beta chains were shared, per a later count. This table comes from immunoSEQ multiplex PCR, and its TCRdb copy is limited to in-frame clones, with some not included. V and J calls and clone size come straight from that table; D and trimming were deduced from the DNA. The table includes 160,000 or so clones, 77% detected once. This entry is derived from a study of cytomegalovirus exposure and HLA in healthy donors. Study observations and caveats: In a later analysis, several top co-occurrence clusters appeared linked to parvovirus B19, influenza, CMV and Epstein-Barr virus.

CDR1 and CDR2 (germline): SGHDT, YYEEEE. The CDR3 consists of 17 residues. V lost 4 bases to trimming and J lost 3 bases; unmatched junction nucleotides: 12. J is TRBJ1-4 and V is TRBV5-6; 7 nucleotides agree with TRBD1. Material for sequencing was PBMCs. This receptor was obtained from a woman in her twenties or thirties in good health and CMV-seronegative. For the CDR3, the DNA is TGTGCCAGCAGCATAGGGACAGCGACGTACTCTAATGAAAAACTGTTTTTT. Amino acid sequence: CASSIGTATYSNEKLFF.